This T cell receptor (beta chain) was found in a study of T cell responses to AZD1222 COVID-19 vaccine. Study observations and caveats: After the peak T cell response, and only then, were repertoires sampled.

The data were produced by immunoSEQ multiplex PCR, yet TCRdb's version contains in-frame clones alone and is incomplete. The data hold about 160,000 clones, with about nine tenths observed a single time. As regards this clone: The antigen remains undetermined.

The sequencing used peripheral blood, collected 28 days after the second AZD1222 dose. The source is an adult who received the AZD1222 COVID-19 vaccine.

The CDR3 reads CASSPEGALTFYGYTF. DNA of the CDR3: TGCGCCAGCAGCCCGGAGGGGGCACTTACCTTCTATGGCTACACCTTC. This chain connects TRBV5-1 to TRBJ1-2; 7 bases line up with TRBD1. J lost 4 bases, V lost 4 bases, and 13 bases had no gene match. The CDR3 loop spans 16 amino acids. Germline loops: CDR1 SGHRS, CDR2 YFSETQ.